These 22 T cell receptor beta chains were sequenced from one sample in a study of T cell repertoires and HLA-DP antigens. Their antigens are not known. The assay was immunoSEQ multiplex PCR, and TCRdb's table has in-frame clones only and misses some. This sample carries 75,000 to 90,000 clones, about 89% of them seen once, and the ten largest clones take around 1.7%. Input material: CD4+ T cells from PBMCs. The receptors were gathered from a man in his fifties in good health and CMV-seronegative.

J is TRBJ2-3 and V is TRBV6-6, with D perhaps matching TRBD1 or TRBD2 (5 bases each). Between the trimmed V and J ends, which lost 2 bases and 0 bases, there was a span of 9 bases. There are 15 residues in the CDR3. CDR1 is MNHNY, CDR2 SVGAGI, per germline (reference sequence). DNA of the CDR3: TGTGCCAGCAGTTACGGGGGTACGAGCACAGATACGCAGTATTTT. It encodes CASSYGGTSTDTQYF.

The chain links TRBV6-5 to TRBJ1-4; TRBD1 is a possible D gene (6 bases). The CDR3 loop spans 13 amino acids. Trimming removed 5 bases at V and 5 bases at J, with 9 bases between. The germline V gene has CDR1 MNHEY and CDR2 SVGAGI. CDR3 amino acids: CASSVTGNEKLFF. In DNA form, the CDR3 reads TGTGCCAGCAGTGTTACAGGGAATGAAAAACTGTTTTTT.

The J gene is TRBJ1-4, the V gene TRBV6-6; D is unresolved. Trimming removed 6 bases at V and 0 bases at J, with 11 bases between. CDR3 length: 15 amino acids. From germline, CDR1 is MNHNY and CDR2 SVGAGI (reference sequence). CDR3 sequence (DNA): TGTGCCAGCAGAGCGCACCAGCCAACTAATGAAAAACTGTTTTTT. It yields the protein CASRAHQPTNEKLFF.

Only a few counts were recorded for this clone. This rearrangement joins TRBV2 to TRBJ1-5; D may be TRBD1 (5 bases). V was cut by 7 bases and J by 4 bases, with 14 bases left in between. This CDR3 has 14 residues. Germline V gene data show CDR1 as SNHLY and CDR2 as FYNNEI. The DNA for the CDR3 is TGTGCCAGCAACGAGCGGGCAGGGAATCAGCCCCAGCATTTT. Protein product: CASNERAGNQPQHF.

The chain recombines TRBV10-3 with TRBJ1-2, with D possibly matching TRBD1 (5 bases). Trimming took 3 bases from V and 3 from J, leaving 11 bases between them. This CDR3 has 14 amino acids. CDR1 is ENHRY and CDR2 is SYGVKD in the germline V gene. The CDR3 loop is CAISDQGNYYGYTF. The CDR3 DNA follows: TGTGCCATCAGTGACCAGGGTAATTACTATGGCTACACCTTC.

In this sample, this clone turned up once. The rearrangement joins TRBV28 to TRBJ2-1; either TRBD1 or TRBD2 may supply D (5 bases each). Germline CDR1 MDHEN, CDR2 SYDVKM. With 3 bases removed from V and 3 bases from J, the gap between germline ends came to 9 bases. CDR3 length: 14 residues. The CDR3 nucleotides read TGTGCCAGCAGTTTGGTGGGACGCTACAATGAGCAGTTCTTC. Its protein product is CASSLVGRYNEQFF.

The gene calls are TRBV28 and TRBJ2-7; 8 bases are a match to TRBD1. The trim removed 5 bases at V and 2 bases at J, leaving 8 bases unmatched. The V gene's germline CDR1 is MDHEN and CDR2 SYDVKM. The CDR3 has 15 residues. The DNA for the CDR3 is TGTGCCAGCAGTCGTCACGGGACAGGTACCTACGAGCAGTACTTC. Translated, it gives CASSRHGTGTYEQYF.

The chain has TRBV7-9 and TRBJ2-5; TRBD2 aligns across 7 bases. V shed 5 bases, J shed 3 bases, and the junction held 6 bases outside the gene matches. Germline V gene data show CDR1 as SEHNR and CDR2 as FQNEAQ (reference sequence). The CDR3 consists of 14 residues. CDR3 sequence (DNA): TGTGCCAGCAGCACCAGACTAGCCGAAGAGACCCAGTACTTC. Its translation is CASSTRLAEETQYF.

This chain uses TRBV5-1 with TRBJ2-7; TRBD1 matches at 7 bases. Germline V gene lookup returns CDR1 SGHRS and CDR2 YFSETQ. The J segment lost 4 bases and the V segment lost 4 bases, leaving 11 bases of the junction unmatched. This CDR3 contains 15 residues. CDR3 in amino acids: CASSLGQGVVYEQYF. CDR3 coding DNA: TGCGCCAGCAGCCTGGGGCAGGGGGTAGTGTACGAGCAGTACTTC.

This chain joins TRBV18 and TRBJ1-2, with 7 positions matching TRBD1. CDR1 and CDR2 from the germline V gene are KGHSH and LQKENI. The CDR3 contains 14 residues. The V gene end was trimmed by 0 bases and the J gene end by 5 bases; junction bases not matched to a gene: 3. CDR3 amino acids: CASSPPRGRYGYTF. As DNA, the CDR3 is TGTGCCAGCTCACCACCGAGGGGGCGGTATGGCTACACCTTC.

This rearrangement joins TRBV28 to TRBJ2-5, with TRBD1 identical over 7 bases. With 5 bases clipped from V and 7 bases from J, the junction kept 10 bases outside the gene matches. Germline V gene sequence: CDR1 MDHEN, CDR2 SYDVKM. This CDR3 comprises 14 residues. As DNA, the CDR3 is TGTGCCAGCAGTCCGTTGACAGGGCCAGGGACCCAGTACTTC. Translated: CASSPLTGPGTQYF.

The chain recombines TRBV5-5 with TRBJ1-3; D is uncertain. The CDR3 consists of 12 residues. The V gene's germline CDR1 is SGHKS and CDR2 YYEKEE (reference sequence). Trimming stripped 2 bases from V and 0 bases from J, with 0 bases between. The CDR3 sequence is CASSFSGNTIYF. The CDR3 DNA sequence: TGTGCCAGCAGCTTCTCTGGAAACACCATATATTTT.

CDR3 DNA: TGTGCCAGCACCCTGACAGGGCTCAATCAGCCCCAGCATTTT. It yields the protein CASTLTGLNQPQHF. J is TRBJ1-5 and V is TRBV6-1; 7 bases fit TRBD1. CDR1 and CDR2 from the germline V gene are MNHNS and SASEGT. The CDR3 loop spans 14 amino acids. V lost 7 bases, J lost 3 bases, and 6 bases stayed unmatched.

The CDR3 is CASRYPDRPPYEQYF. Written as DNA, the CDR3 is TGTGCAAGTCGCTACCCGGACAGGCCTCCCTACGAGCAGTACTTC. The V call is TRBV12-2, the J call TRBJ2-7; TRBD1, the D gene given by the table, was not confirmed from the DNA. TRBV12-2 constitutes a pseudogene. This CDR3 has 15 residues.

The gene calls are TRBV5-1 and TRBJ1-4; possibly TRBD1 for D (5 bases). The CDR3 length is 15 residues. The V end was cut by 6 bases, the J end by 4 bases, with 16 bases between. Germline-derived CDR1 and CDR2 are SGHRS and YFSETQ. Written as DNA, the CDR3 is TGCGCCAGCACCCTAGCGGGGGTTCATAATGAAAAACTGTTTTTT. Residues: CASTLAGVHNEKLFF. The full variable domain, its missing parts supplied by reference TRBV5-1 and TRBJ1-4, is KAGVTQTPRYLIKTRGQQVTLSCSPISGHRSVSWYQQTPGQGLQFLFEYFSETQRNKGNFPGRFSGRQFSNSRSEMNVSTLELGDSALYLCASTLAGVHNEKLFFGSGTQLSVL.

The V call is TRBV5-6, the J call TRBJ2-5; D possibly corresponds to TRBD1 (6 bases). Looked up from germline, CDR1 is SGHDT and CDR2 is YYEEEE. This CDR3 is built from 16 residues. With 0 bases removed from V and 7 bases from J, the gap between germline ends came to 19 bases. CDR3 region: CASSLERGGPRGTQYF. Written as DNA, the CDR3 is TGTGCCAGCAGCTTGGAACGTGGGGGCCCTAGAGGGACCCAGTACTTC.

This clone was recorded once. This CDR3 is CASRTGTAFRYTF. In DNA form, the CDR3 reads TGCGCCAGCAGGACCGGGACGGCTTTTCGCTACACCTTC. This chain connects TRBV10-1 to TRBJ1-2, with D possibly being TRBD1 (5 bases). V was cut by 6 bases and J by 9 bases, with 17 bases left in between. CDR1 is WNHNN, CDR2 SYGVQD, per germline (reference sequence). The CDR3 runs to 13 residues.

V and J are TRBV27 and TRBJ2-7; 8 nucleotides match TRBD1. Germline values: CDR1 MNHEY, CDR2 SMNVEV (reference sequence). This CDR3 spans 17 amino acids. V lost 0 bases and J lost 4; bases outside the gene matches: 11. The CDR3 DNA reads TGTGCCAGCAGTTTATCCCAGGACAGGGTTGTTCGGTACGAGCAGTACTTC. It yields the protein CASSLSQDRVVRYEQYF.

The chain's CDR3 is CASSVGGGISYEQYF. CDR3 sequence (DNA): TGTGCCAGCAGCGTCGGCGGGGGGATCTCCTACGAGCAGTACTTC. V is TRBV11-1 and J is TRBJ2-7; 8 bases fit TRBD2. V lost 5 bases to trimming and J lost 0 bases; unmatched junction nucleotides: 6. Germline V gene lookup returns CDR1 SGHAT and CDR2 FQDESV (reference sequence). This CDR3 is 15 amino acids long.

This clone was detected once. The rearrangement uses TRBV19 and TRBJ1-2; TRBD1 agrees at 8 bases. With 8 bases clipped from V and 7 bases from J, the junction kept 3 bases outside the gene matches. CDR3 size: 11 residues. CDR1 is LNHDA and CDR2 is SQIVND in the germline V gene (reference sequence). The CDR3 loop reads CASDGQGGYTF. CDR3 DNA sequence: TGTGCCAGTGATGGACAGGGTGGCTACACCTTC.

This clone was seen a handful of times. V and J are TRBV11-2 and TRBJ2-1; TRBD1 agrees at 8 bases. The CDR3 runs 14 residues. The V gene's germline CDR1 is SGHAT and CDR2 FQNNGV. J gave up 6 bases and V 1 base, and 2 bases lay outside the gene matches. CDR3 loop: CASSLAQGGNEQFF. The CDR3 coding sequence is TGTGCCAGCAGCTTAGCACAGGGGGGCAATGAGCAGTTCTTC.

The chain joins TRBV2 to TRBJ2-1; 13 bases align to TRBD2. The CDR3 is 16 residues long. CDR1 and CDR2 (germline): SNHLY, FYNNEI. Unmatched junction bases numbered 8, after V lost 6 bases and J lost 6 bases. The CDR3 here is CASRARTSGSGNEQFF. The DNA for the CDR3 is TGTGCCAGCAGGGCGAGGACTAGCGGGAGTGGCAATGAGCAGTTCTTC.